This TCR beta chain came from a study of memory CD8 T cells in hepatitis C reinfection. Study at large: Late/post reinfection sampling occurred 12 to 24 weeks after detected reinfection.

Overall study results and limits: With five or six donors, public clonotype conclusions could not be definitive.

The data were produced by immunoSEQ multiplex PCR, yet TCRdb's version contains in-frame clones alone and is incomplete. Of about 46,000 clones listed, approximately 92% were seen once; the top ten hold roughly 0.7%. A few counts support this clone. Antigen: not known. The V segment lost 2 bases and the J segment 5 bases; nucleotides outside the gene matches: 5. Germline V gene sequence: CDR1 MGHRA, CDR2 YSYEKL. This CDR3 has 15 residues. The time point denotes: late/post reinfection, 12 to 24 weeks after detection. Sorted cells were sequenced directly ex vivo without any in vitro expansion. People who inject drugs from Montreal's HEPCO study were the donors. A couple of donors provided sorted CD3+ CD8+ CD45RO- naive CD8 T cells at all three reinfection time points.

The specimen sequenced was naive CD8+ T cells sorted from blood. The TCR was taken from a man younger than 30 with hepatitis C virus infection. The chain combines TRBV4-1 with TRBJ1-5, with 8 bases aligning to TRBD1. CDR3 sequence: CASSQLGTGDQPQHF. In DNA form, the CDR3 reads TGCGCCAGCAGCCAATTGGGGACAGGAGATCAGCCCCAGCATTTT.